The present T cell receptor (beta chain) was sequenced within a study of blood T cell repertoires in COVID-19. Study context: The United States, Italy and Spain were the sources of the acute and convalescent COVID-19 samples. Nucleic acid was either cDNA or gDNA, and it came from T cells, B-cell-depleted T cells, or PBMCs.

In the authors' methods: The assay estimated nucleated cells by amplifying reference gene primers. Repertoires were generated with immunoSEQ multiplex PCR, while TCRdb's copy carries only in-frame clones and drops some. From that table come the V and J calls and clone size; the DNA was used to work out D and trimming. This table has 30,000 to 45,000 clones, over 80% appearing once. Sequenced input: peripheral blood. The sequence came from a human donor in a cohort sampled during active COVID-19.

The CDR3 spells CASRGGQAGSPLHF. The CDR3 nucleotides read TGTGCCAGCAGAGGCGGACAGGCCGGCTCACCCCTCCACTTT. V and J are TRBV6-5 and TRBJ1-6; 7 bases agree with TRBD1. Germline V gives CDR1 MNHEY, CDR2 SVGAGI. V gave up 6 bases and J gave up 10 bases; unmatched junction bases: 9. This CDR3 has 14 residues.